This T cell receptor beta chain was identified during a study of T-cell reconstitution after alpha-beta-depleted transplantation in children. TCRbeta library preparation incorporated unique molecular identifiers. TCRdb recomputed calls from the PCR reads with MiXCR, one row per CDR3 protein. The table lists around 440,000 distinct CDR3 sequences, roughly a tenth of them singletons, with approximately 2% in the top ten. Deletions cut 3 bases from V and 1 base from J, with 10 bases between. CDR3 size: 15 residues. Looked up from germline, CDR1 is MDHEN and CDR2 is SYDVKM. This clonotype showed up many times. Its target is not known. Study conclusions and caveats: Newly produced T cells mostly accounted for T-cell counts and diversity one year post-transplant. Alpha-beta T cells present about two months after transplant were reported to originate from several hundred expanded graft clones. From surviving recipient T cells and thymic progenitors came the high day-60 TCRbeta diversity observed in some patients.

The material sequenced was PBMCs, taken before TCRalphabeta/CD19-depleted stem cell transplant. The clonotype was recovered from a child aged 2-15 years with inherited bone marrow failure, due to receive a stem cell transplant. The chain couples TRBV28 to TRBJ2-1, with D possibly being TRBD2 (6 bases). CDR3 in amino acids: CASSLTSPSYNEQFF. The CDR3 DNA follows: TGTGCCAGCAGTTTGACTAGTCCTTCCTACAATGAGCAGTTCTTC.